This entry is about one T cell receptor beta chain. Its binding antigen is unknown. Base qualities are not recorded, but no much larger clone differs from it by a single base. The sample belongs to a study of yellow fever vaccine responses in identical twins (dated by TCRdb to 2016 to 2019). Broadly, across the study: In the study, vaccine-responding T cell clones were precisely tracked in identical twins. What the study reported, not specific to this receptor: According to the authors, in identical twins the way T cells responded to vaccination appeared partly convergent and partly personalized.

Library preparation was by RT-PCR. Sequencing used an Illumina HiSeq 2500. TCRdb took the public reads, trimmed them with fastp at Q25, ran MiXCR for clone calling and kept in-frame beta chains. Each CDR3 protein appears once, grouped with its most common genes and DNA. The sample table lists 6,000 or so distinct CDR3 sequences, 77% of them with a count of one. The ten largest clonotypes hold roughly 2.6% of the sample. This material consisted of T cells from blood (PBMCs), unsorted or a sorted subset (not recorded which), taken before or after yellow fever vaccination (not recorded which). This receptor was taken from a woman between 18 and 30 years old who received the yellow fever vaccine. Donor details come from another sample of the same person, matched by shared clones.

The CDR3 region has the sequence CASSRGQGTSEQYV. The sequence in DNA is TGTGCCAGCAGCAGAGGACAGGGGACTTCCGAGCAGTACGTC. The V and J genes are TRBV6-1 and TRBJ2-7; the junction holds 9 bases that match TRBD1. The germline V gene encodes CDR1 MNHNS and CDR2 SASEGT. The CDR3 covers 14 residues, taking in both the cysteine and the valine. CDR3 DNA is the only sequence kept; it has 42 bases, read in frame from the first base. Clipping removes 6 bases from V and 6 bases from J, with 9 as the unmatched junction base count.